The T cell receptor (beta chain) described here comes from a study of TIL therapy for anti-PD-1-resistant metastatic lung cancer. In the study overall: Most patients had lung adenocarcinoma; several tumors were EGFR-mutant, two ALK-rearranged; half smoked currently or formerly.

Study-wide results and caveats: Treatment-naive, never-smoker and oncogene-addicted patients were overrepresented in this highly selected cohort. Infused TIL clonotypes partially replaced the baseline blood repertoire, then decayed over months.

This was the immunoSEQ v3 assay. Survey-level samples got approximately 2 million read pairs; deep-level samples got roughly 4.5-6 million. Profiled with immunoSEQ multiplex PCR; TCRdb holds only in-frame clones, not every one. The table includes roughly 20,000 clones, 70% to 85% detected once. Noted time point: pre-treatment sample, taken before nivolumab and TIL therapy. CDR1 and CDR2 (germline): ENHRY, SYGVKD. V lost 6 bases to trimming and J lost 4 bases; unmatched junction nucleotides: 3. The CDR3 runs 14 residues. About this clone itself: What it recognizes is unknown.

This rearrangement joins TRBV10-3 to TRBJ1-2; 12 bases are shared with TRBD1. This sample comprised blood, obtained at baseline. The source of this sequence is a person aged 25 to 79 with non-small cell lung cancer. The CDR3 is CAISSGQGAYGYTF. The CDR3 DNA reads as TGTGCCATCAGCTCGGGACAGGGGGCCTATGGCTACACCTTC.